A single sample is the source of the 3 T cell receptor beta chains below, sequenced in a study of shared clonotypes between healthy human individuals. CD45RO-negative, CCR7-positively selected cells formed the naive CD8 fraction, excluding terminally differentiated effector memory CD45RA+ cells. Clones were read by immunoSEQ multiplex PCR, and TCRdb kept only the in-frame ones, dropping some. This table holds 1.5 million to 2.5 million clones, about 95% found once. The sequenced sample consisted of naive CD8+ T cells sorted from blood. The receptors derive from a man younger than 35 in good health.

This sequence joins TRBV7-9 and TRBJ1-1; TRBD1 aligns across 9 bases. CDR1 SEHNR and CDR2 FQNEAQ come from the germline V gene (reference sequence). V shed 5 bases, J shed 1 base, and the junction held 5 bases outside the gene matches. This CDR3 comprises 15 residues. For the CDR3, the DNA is TGTGCCAGCAGCGAGGGACAGGGCAGGAACACTGAAGCTTTCTTT. It codes for CASSEGQGRNTEAFF.

V and J are TRBV27 and TRBJ2-3; weak D call: TRBD2 (5 bases). V was pared by 8 bases and J by 4 bases, with 13 bases between. CDR1 and CDR2 (germline): MNHEY, SMNVEV (reference sequence). The CDR3 is 13 residues long. CDR3 residues: CASGSERADTQYF. The CDR3 DNA follows: TGTGCCAGCGGGTCTGAGAGGGCAGATACGCAGTATTTT.

Notes on this clone: Additional DNA sequences in this sample encode the identical CDR3. V usage is TRBV30 and J usage is TRBJ1-1; D gene unclear. This CDR3 contains 13 residues. In germline, CDR1 is GTSNPN, CDR2 SVGIG (reference sequence). Trimming removed 0 bases at V and 0 bases at J, with 5 bases between. CDR3 nucleotides: TGTGCCTGGAGTGTGGCAGTGAACACTGAAGCTTTCTTT. Its translation is CAWSVAVNTEAFF. The full variable domain, its missing parts supplied by reference TRBV30 and TRBJ1-1, is SQTIHQWPATLVQPVGSPLSLECTVEGTSNPNLYWYRQAAGRGLQLLFYSVGIGQISSEVPQNLSASRPQDRQFILSSKKLLLSDSGFYLCAWSVAVNTEAFFGQGTRLTVV.